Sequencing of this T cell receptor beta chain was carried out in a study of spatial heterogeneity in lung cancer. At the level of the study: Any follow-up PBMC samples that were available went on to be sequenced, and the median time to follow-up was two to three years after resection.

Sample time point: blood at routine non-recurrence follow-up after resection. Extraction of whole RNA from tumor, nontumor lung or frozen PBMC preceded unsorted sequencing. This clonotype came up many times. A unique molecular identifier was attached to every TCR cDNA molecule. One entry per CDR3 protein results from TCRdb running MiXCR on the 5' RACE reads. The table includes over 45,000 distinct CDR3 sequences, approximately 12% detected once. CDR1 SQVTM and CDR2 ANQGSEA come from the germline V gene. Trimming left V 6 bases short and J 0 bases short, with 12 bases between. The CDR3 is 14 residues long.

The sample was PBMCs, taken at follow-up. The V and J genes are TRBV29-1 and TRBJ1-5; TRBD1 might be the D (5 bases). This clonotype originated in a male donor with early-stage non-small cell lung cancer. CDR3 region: CSVGGLDSNQPQHF. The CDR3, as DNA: TGCAGCGTGGGGGGACTCGATAGCAATCAGCCCCAGCATTTT.